This entry lists 32 T cell receptor beta chains sequenced from one sample in a study of OX40 agonist ivuxolimab in advanced cancers. Clones were sequenced by immunoSEQ multiplex PCR, and TCRdb holds only the in-frame ones, with some missing. The sample holds roughly 50,000 clones, more than 75% seen once. Sequenced here: CD4+ or CD8+ T cells sorted from blood, sampled in a trial of the OX40 agonist ivuxolimab. The receptors were sampled from an adult with an advanced solid tumor such as melanoma, head and neck, liver or kidney cancer.

A note on this clone: At one of its ends the junction is not consistent with the germline gene, which may arise from a read error. V is TRBV19 and J is TRBJ1-5; 11 nucleotides align to TRBD1. The CDR3 totals 18 residues. Per germline, CDR1 LNHDA and CDR2 SQIVND (reference sequence). CDR3 amino acids: CVSSDTGQGVGSNQPQHF. The CDR3 nucleotides read TGTGTCAGTAGTGATACGGGACAGGGGGTCGGAAGCAATCAGCCCCAGCATTTT.

The chain has TRBV6-5 and TRBJ1-5, with D unclear. The germline V gene has CDR1 MNHEY and CDR2 SVGAGI. Deletions cut 10 bases from V and 2 bases from J, with 15 bases between. The CDR3 loop spans 14 amino acids. The CDR3 is CATGGGPGNQPQHF. The CDR3, as DNA: TGTGCCACCGGAGGCGGGCCGGGCAATCAGCCCCAGCATTTT.

J is TRBJ1-1 and V is TRBV10-1; D perhaps matches TRBD1 (6 bases). The germline V gene has CDR1 WNHNN and CDR2 SYGVQD (reference sequence). Trimming removed 0 bases at V and 4 bases at J, with 9 bases between. The CDR3 consists of 14 residues. CDR3 coding DNA: TGCGCCAGCAGTGAGTCCCGGGGGGCCACTGAAGCTTTCTTT. Residues: CASSESRGATEAFF.

The chain links TRBV29-1 to TRBJ2-3, with TRBD2 as a possible D gene (6 bases). Trimming stripped 4 bases from V and 0 bases from J, with 11 bases between. The V gene's germline CDR1 is SQVTM and CDR2 ANQGSEA. This CDR3 has 14 residues. This chain's CDR3 is CSVGPGTSTDTQYF. Written as DNA, the CDR3 is TGCAGCGTTGGACCAGGGACTAGCACAGATACGCAGTATTTT.

V and J are TRBV27 and TRBJ1-1; a possible D gene is TRBD1 (6 bases). Germline V gives CDR1 MNHEY, CDR2 SMNVEV (reference sequence). The CDR3 is 16 amino acids. Trimming shortened V by 5 bases and J by 1 base, and 17 bases separated the two germline ends. The DNA for the CDR3 is TGTGCCAGCAGTCCTTACCCCGGCAGGGGGAACACTGAAGCTTTCTTT. Translated, it gives CASSPYPGRGNTEAFF.

This clone was detected a few times. The chain employs TRBV5-1 and TRBJ2-2; D is perhaps TRBD1 (5 bases). The CDR3 is 14 residues long. The V gene's germline CDR1 is SGHRS and CDR2 YFSETQ. The V gene lost 3 bases and the J gene lost 6 bases, with 12 bases spanning the gap. CDR3 amino acids: CASSSQGGSGELFF. The CDR3 coding sequence is TGCGCCAGCAGCTCTCAGGGTGGGTCCGGGGAGCTGTTTTTT.

Concerning this clone: Other DNA variants within this sample encode the same CDR3. The chain is built from TRBV5-1 and TRBJ2-3; no reliable D call. Germline V gene data show CDR1 as SGHRS and CDR2 as YFSETQ. V lost 0 bases, J lost 3 bases, and 11 bases lay in between. This CDR3 spans 15 amino acids. The CDR3 sequence is CASSLGTGGTDTQYF. The DNA of the CDR3 is TGCGCCAGCAGCTTGGGGACGGGTGGGACAGATACGCAGTATTTT.

This clone was recorded a few times. V is TRBV6-5 and J is TRBJ2-7; D might be TRBD2 (7 bases). The CDR3 extends over 15 amino acids. Per germline, CDR1 MNHEY and CDR2 SVGAGI. V lost 5 bases and J 0 bases, leaving 14 bases between the germline ends. The CDR3 coding sequence is TGTGCCAGCAGTGGACGGGGGGCAGGCTCCTACGAGCAGTACTTC. Its protein product is CASSGRGAGSYEQYF.

The rearrangement uses TRBV19 and TRBJ1-4, with 8 bases identical to TRBD1. V shed 2 bases, J shed 8 bases, and the junction held 10 bases outside the gene matches. Germline V gives CDR1 LNHDA, CDR2 SQIVND (reference sequence). The CDR3 loop spans 16 amino acids. This CDR3 reads CASSIWPGQGEEKLFF. CDR3 coding DNA: TGTGCCAGTAGTATATGGCCCGGACAGGGAGAGGAAAAACTGTTTTTT.

A few counts support this clone. The chain couples TRBV7-9 to TRBJ2-2; D gene ambiguous. This CDR3 region has 14 residues. V lost 5 bases to trimming and J lost 4 bases, with 11 bases between them. Per germline, CDR1 SEHNR and CDR2 FQNEAQ (reference sequence). CDR3 in amino acids: CASSQNGPTGELFF. CDR3 sequence (DNA): TGTGCCAGCAGCCAAAATGGTCCCACCGGGGAGCTGTTTTTT.

The chain recombines TRBV9 with TRBJ2-3; no clear D. V gave up 0 bases and J gave up 7 bases, with 12 bases separating them. Per the germline V gene, CDR1 is SGDLS and CDR2 is YYNGEE. The CDR3 is 14 amino acids. This CDR3 reads CASSVDSLTHTQYF. Here the CDR3 DNA reads TGTGCCAGCAGCGTAGACTCGTTGACGCATACGCAGTATTTT.

The V and J genes are TRBV7-9 and TRBJ2-2; D perhaps matches TRBD2 (7 bases). CDR1 and CDR2 from the germline V gene are SEHNR and FQNEAQ (reference sequence). The V and J ends lost 2 bases and 5 bases respectively, with 15 bases between them. The CDR3 is 16 amino acids. The CDR3 region is CASSLRGASRTGELFF. CDR3 sequence (DNA): TGTGCCAGCAGCTTACGGGGGGCGTCGAGGACCGGGGAGCTGTTTTTT. Based on the CDR3 plus reference TRBV7-9 and TRBJ2-2, the full variable domain is DTGVSQNPRHKITKRGQNVTFRCDPISEHNRLYWYRQTLGQGPEFLTYFQNEAQLEKSRLLSDRFSAERPKGSFSTLEIQRTEQGDSAMYLCASSLRGASRTGELFFGEGSRLTVL.

This clone has just one count. This sequence joins TRBV7-3 and TRBJ2-2, with D perhaps matching TRBD1 (6 bases). Germline V gene data show CDR1 as SGHTA and CDR2 as FQGTGA. V was cut by 5 bases and J by 2 bases, with 18 bases left in between. The CDR3 totals 17 residues. The CDR3 nucleotides are TGTGCCAGCAGCCCCCCCGGACAGACAGTAAACACCGGGGAGCTGTTTTTT. This codes for CASSPPGQTVNTGELFF.

The sample holds one count of this clone. The chain carries TRBV12-2 and TRBJ2-7; the table's D gene call, TRBD1, was not cross checked with the DNA. TRBV12-2 is a pseudogene. The CDR3 is 16 residues long. Here the CDR3 reads CASRLSGQGNSYEQYF. In nucleotides, the CDR3 is TGTGCAAGTCGCTTATCGGGACAGGGTAACTCCTACGAGCAGTACTTC.

The V gene is TRBV5-6, the J gene TRBJ1-2; perhaps TRBD1 as D (6 bases). This CDR3 has 15 amino acids. With 3 bases removed from V and 8 bases from J, the gap between germline ends came to 20 bases. Germline CDR1 reads SGHDT; CDR2 reads YYEEEE. CDR3: CASSSMGALPGGYTF. As DNA, the CDR3 is TGTGCCAGCAGCTCCATGGGGGCCCTTCCCGGGGGCTACACCTTC.

The V gene is TRBV7-8, the J gene TRBJ2-1, with D perhaps given as TRBD1 or TRBD2 (5 bases each). CDR3 length: 13 residues. V lost 1 base and J lost 8, with 9 bases in between. CDR1 and CDR2 from the germline V gene are SGHVS and FQNEAQ. CDR3 DNA: TGTGCCAGCAGCTTAGATGGGGGTGATGAGCAGTTCTTC. Protein: CASSLDGGDEQFF.

The gene calls are TRBV5-1 and TRBJ1-4; D is perhaps TRBD1 (5 bases). The CDR3 covers 16 residues. Trimming cost V 0 bases and J 7 bases, with 16 bases left between them. Germline CDR1 is SGHRS and CDR2 is YFSETQ. The chain's CDR3 is CASSLGTFSKSEKLFF. The CDR3 DNA follows: TGCGCCAGCAGCTTGGGGACATTTTCCAAAAGTGAAAAACTGTTTTTT.

The chain carries TRBV7-2 and TRBJ2-2, with 10 nucleotides matching TRBD2. Germline trimming cut 0 bases from V and 9 bases from J; bases unmatched to any gene: 10. The CDR3 length is 17 residues. Germline CDR1 is SGHTA and CDR2 is FQGNSA. CDR3 sequence reads: CASSLASSSGGTRELFF. DNA of the CDR3: TGTGCCAGCAGCTTAGCCTCGAGTAGCGGGGGGACCCGGGAGCTGTTTTTT.

J is TRBJ1-3 and V is TRBV9; D unresolved. This CDR3 comprises 14 residues. CDR1 SGDLS and CDR2 YYNGEE come from the germline V gene. The V end was cut by 3 bases, the J end by 4 bases, with 11 bases between. CDR3 coding DNA: TGTGCCAGCAGCGCCCAAGGAGGCGGAAACACCATATATTTT. Amino acid sequence: CASSAQGGGNTIYF. The full variable domain, rest sourced from reference TRBV9 and TRBJ1-3, is DSGVTQTPKHLITATGQRVTLRCSPRSGDLSVYWYQQSLDQGLQFLIQYYNGEERAKGNILERFSAQQFPDLHSELNLSSLELGDSALYFCASSAQGGGNTIYFGEGSWLTVV.

This clone was detected once. The rearrangement links TRBV10-1 to TRBJ2-7; 8 bases are shared with TRBD1. The CDR3 extends over 16 amino acids. The V segment lost 2 bases and the J segment 6 bases; nucleotides outside the gene matches: 12. Per germline, CDR1 WNHNN and CDR2 SYGVQD (reference sequence). The CDR3 spells CASSEKIQGALSEQYF. The CDR3 region has the DNA TGCGCCAGCAGTGAGAAGATCCAGGGGGCTCTCTCCGAGCAGTACTTC.

As for this clone: Other DNA sequences in this sample translate to the same CDR3. The chain has TRBV6-5 and TRBJ1-6; 10 bases line up with TRBD1. CDR3 length: 14 amino acids. V dropped 4 bases and J dropped 6; count of bases not matched to a gene: 0. CDR1 is MNHEY, CDR2 SVGAGI, per germline. The CDR3 DNA is TGTGCCAGCAGTTGGACAGGGGGTAATTCACCCCTCCACTTT. This gives the protein CASSWTGGNSPLHF.

CDR3 DNA sequence: TGTGCCACCACCGGGACAGGGGGAATTGGGCAGCCCCAGCATTTT. This translates into CATTGTGGIGQPQHF. The rearrangement uses TRBV19 and TRBJ1-5, with 11 bases identical to TRBD1. V gave up 10 bases and J gave up 7 bases; unmatched junction bases: 12. The germline V gene encodes CDR1 LNHDA and CDR2 SQIVND (reference sequence). There are 15 residues in the CDR3.

This clone was recorded only once. This rearrangement joins TRBV10-1 to TRBJ1-1, with a tentative D call TRBD1 (6 bases). Trimming shortened V by 3 bases and J by 4 bases, and 15 bases separated the two germline ends. The CDR3 runs 15 residues. Looked up from germline, CDR1 is WNHNN and CDR2 is SYGVQD (reference sequence). The DNA for the CDR3 is TGCGCCAGCAGTGATGCAGCCACGGGGGCCACTGAAGCTTTCTTT. Residues: CASSDAATGATEAFF.

The genes are TRBV5-1 and TRBJ2-1, with TRBD1 matching over 11 bases. V lost 3 bases, J lost 6 bases, and 2 bases stayed unmatched. This CDR3 is 14 amino acids long. Germline V gene lookup returns CDR1 SGHRS and CDR2 YFSETQ. CDR3 residues: CASSSDRGLNEQFF. The CDR3 coding sequence is TGCGCCAGCAGCTCGGACAGGGGGCTCAATGAGCAGTTCTTC.

The chain recombines TRBV2 with TRBJ2-5; maybe TRBD1 (5 bases). CDR1 is SNHLY and CDR2 is FYNNEI in the germline V gene. This CDR3 is built from 13 residues. V was trimmed by 4 bases and J by 2 bases, leaving 8 bases between them. CDR3 DNA sequence: TGTGCCAGCAGTGTTTGGACACAAGAGACCCAGTACTTC. It yields the protein CASSVWTQETQYF.

The chain carries TRBV19 and TRBJ2-1; TRBD2 matches 9 bases. Losses at the gene ends were 7 bases for V and 0 bases for J; bases not matched to a gene: 4. CDR1 and CDR2 from the germline V gene are LNHDA and SQIVND (reference sequence). The CDR3 runs to 15 residues. In DNA, the CDR3 is TGTGCCAGTAAGGGACTAGCCCACTCCTACAATGAGCAGTTCTTC. This codes for CASKGLAHSYNEQFF.

The chain is built from TRBV7-3 and TRBJ1-1; D is ambiguous. V lost 5 bases and J lost 1, with 8 bases in between. Germline lookup yields CDR1 SGHTA and CDR2 FQGTGA. This CDR3 is built from 13 residues. The CDR3 loop is CASSLGRNTEAFF. CDR3 bases: TGTGCCAGCAGCCTCGGGAGGAACACTGAAGCTTTCTTT.

This chain connects TRBV18 to TRBJ2-7; a possible D gene is TRBD1 (5 bases). The CDR3 spans 12 residues. CDR1 and CDR2 (germline): KGHSH, LQKENI. V lost 1 base to trimming and J lost 5 bases, with 6 bases between them. CDR3 residues: CASSPLQDEQYF. The CDR3 DNA is TGTGCCAGCTCACCACTACAGGACGAGCAGTACTTC.

The J gene is TRBJ1-4, the V gene TRBV10-2; maybe TRBD1 (6 bases). V was trimmed by 3 bases and J by 6 bases, leaving 11 bases between them. Looked up from germline, CDR1 is WSHSY and CDR2 is SAAADI. The CDR3 runs 14 residues. The CDR3 protein is CASSDLGHHEKLFF. The CDR3 nucleotides are TGCGCCAGCAGTGACCTGGGACACCATGAAAAACTGTTTTTT.

In its sample, this clone was seen a few times. The rearrangement links TRBV2 to TRBJ1-4; tentatively, D is TRBD1 (5 bases). Germline V gene data show CDR1 as SNHLY and CDR2 as FYNNEI. The V gene lost 1 base and the J gene lost 11 bases, with 8 bases spanning the gap. The CDR3 loop spans 12 amino acids. In DNA form, the CDR3 reads TGTGCCAGCAGTGAAGGGGCAGGGAAACTGTTTTTT. This sequence encodes CASSEGAGKLFF.

The J gene is TRBJ2-3, the V gene TRBV5-1; D ambiguous. V was clipped by 0 bases and J by 2 bases, with 7 bases between them. The CDR3 runs 14 residues. Germline V gives CDR1 SGHRS, CDR2 YFSETQ. The CDR3 DNA follows: TGCGCCAGCAGCTTGGAAGGGATCACAGATACGCAGTATTTT. Translating gives CASSLEGITDTQYF.

The gene calls are TRBV7-2 and TRBJ2-3; D might be TRBD2 (7 bases). Trimming took 5 bases from V and 4 from J, leaving 13 bases between them. Germline V lookup: CDR1 SGHTA, CDR2 FQGNSA. This CDR3 is 14 amino acids long. CDR3 in amino acids: CASSVQGGPDTQYF. The CDR3 DNA reads as TGTGCCAGCAGCGTACAGGGAGGGCCAGATACGCAGTATTTT.